These 21 T cell receptor beta chains were all obtained from the same sample, sequenced in a study of blood T cell repertoires in COVID-19. Sequencing was performed with immunoSEQ multiplex PCR; in TCRdb, only in-frame clones are kept and a portion is missing. The data show 250,000 to 300,000 clones, about 89% seen once. Sequencing was done on a sample of peripheral blood. The receptors stem from a woman aged 55-70 years with acute or convalescent COVID-19.

The chain employs TRBV4-3 and TRBJ1-4; 7 nucleotides line up with TRBD1. Germline CDR1 and CDR2: LGHNA and YSLEER. Trimming removed 3 bases from V and 3 bases from J; junction bases left unmatched: 4. CDR3 length: 15 residues. CDR3 nucleotide sequence: TGCGCCAGCAGCCACAACAGGGGAGCTAATGAAAAACTGTTTTTT. Its translation is CASSHNRGANEKLFF.

The V and J genes are TRBV7-2 and TRBJ2-1; D unclear. From germline, CDR1 is SGHTA and CDR2 FQGNSA. Trimming removed 5 bases at V and 5 bases at J, with 10 bases between. CDR3 length: 13 residues. The CDR3 DNA sequence: TGTGCCAGCAGCCCGCAAGCCCACAATGAGCAGTTCTTC. Protein: CASSPQAHNEQFF.

This chain joins TRBV7-2 and TRBJ1-1; D remains ambiguous. Germline V lookup: CDR1 SGHTA, CDR2 FQGNSA. V lost 2 bases and J 3 bases, leaving 13 bases between the germline ends. The CDR3 has 15 residues. The CDR3 spells CASSLTPGGDTEAFF. CDR3 DNA sequence: TGTGCCAGCAGCTTAACGCCGGGAGGAGACACTGAAGCTTTCTTT. Complete variable domain (other parts from reference TRBV7-2 and TRBJ1-1): GAGVSQSPSNKVTEKGKDVELRCDPISGHTALYWYRQSLGQGLEFLIYFQGNSAPDKSGLPSDRFSAERTGGSVSTLTIQRTQQEDSAVYLCASSLTPGGDTEAFFGQGTRLTVV.

J is TRBJ1-1 and V is TRBV10-3; the D is unclear. The CDR3 sequence is 13 residues long. V dropped 6 bases and J dropped 3 bases, with 11 bases sitting between them. CDR1 ENHRY and CDR2 SYGVKD come from the germline V gene. The CDR3 DNA reads as TGTGCCATCAGCCTCGGACTTGACACTGAAGCTTTCTTT. Its protein is CAISLGLDTEAFF.

This chain joins TRBV5-8 and TRBJ2-2; 10 bases are a match to TRBD2. The CDR3 consists of 16 residues. The germline CDR1 and CDR2 sequences are SGHTS and YDEGEE. Losses at the gene ends were 0 bases for V and 4 bases for J; bases not matched to a gene: 3. For the CDR3, the DNA is TGTGCCAGCAGCTTGGTGGGACTAGCGACCACCGGGGAGCTGTTTTTT. It encodes CASSLVGLATTGELFF.

The V and J genes are TRBV27 and TRBJ2-1; maybe TRBD2 (5 bases). CDR1 is MNHEY and CDR2 is SMNVEV in the germline V gene (reference sequence). Trimming took 5 bases from V and 8 from J, leaving 10 bases between them. This CDR3 has 12 amino acids. DNA of the CDR3: TGTGCCAGCAGTCCGTGGGGAGATGAGCAGTTCTTC. Translating it yields CASSPWGDEQFF.

V gene TRBV6-5 combines with J gene TRBJ1-2; tentatively, D is TRBD1 (6 bases). Trimming cost V 2 bases and J 8 bases, with 15 bases left between them. The length of the CDR3 is 14 residues. Per the germline V gene, CDR1 is MNHEY and CDR2 is SVGAGI. CDR3 sequence (DNA): TGTGCCAGCAGTTACGTGGGGGCCGGAGCGGGCTACACCTTC. Translating gives CASSYVGAGAGYTF.

The genes are TRBV11-3 and TRBJ1-1, with 8 bases fitting TRBD1. Germline V gene sequence: CDR1 SGHNT, CDR2 YENEEA. The length of the CDR3 is 16 residues. Losses at the gene ends were 1 base for V and 3 bases for J; bases not matched to a gene: 7. This CDR3 is CASSLVLGQGDTEAFF. The CDR3 DNA is TGTGCCAGCAGCTTAGTCCTTGGACAGGGAGACACTGAAGCTTTCTTT.

This chain connects TRBV7-2 to TRBJ2-7, with TRBD2 matching 11 bases. The junction had 9 bases not matched to a gene; V was cut back by 1 base and J by 7 bases. The CDR3 has 16 amino acids. The germline V gene has CDR1 SGHTA and CDR2 FQGNSA. The CDR3 is CASSLDLAGGTLEQYF. CDR3 coding DNA: TGTGCCAGCAGCTTAGATCTAGCGGGAGGCACCCTAGAGCAGTACTTC.

This clone has only a few counts. The chain couples TRBV7-2 to TRBJ1-2, with 7 positions matching TRBD1. V dropped 7 bases and J dropped 7; count of bases not matched to a gene: 12. Looked up from germline, CDR1 is SGHTA and CDR2 is FQGNSA. The CDR3 length is 14 residues. The CDR3 DNA reads TGTGCCAGCACCGTGAGACAGGGCAATAGTGGCTACACCTTC. Translating gives CASTVRQGNSGYTF.

The chain employs TRBV4-3 and TRBJ1-4, with TRBD1 identical over 7 bases. Germline CDR1 is LGHNA and CDR2 is YSLEER. This CDR3 is built from 15 residues. V trimming: 5 bases; J trimming: 8 bases; junction bases outside the gene matches: 11. CDR3 nucleotides: TGCGCCAGCAGCGCTACAGGGGAAATTGGCGAAAAACTGTTTTTT. Translation: CASSATGEIGEKLFF.

The J gene is TRBJ1-1, the V gene TRBV9; D is perhaps TRBD1 (6 bases). Per the germline V gene, CDR1 is SGDLS and CDR2 is YYNGEE. The germline V and J ends were trimmed by 4 bases and 4 bases, with 8 bases remaining between them. The CDR3 is made up of 12 amino acids. The chain's CDR3 is CASSQGFTEAFF. The CDR3 nucleotides read TGTGCCAGCAGCCAGGGGTTCACTGAAGCTTTCTTT.

The rearrangement links TRBV10-3 to TRBJ2-7, with D perhaps TRBD2 (6 bases). The CDR3 length is 15 residues. Deletions cut 6 bases from V and 5 bases from J, with 20 bases between. The germline V gene has CDR1 ENHRY and CDR2 SYGVKD. The DNA for the CDR3 is TGTGCCATCAGCCACCCTCTCACGGGAGTAGACGAGCAGTACTTC. Amino acid sequence: CAISHPLTGVDEQYF.

The rearrangement uses TRBV6-6 and TRBJ2-5; TRBD1 matches at 8 bases. The CDR3 totals 16 residues. Trimming removed 5 bases from V and 5 bases from J; junction bases left unmatched: 13. Germline values: CDR1 MNHNY, CDR2 SVGAGI (reference sequence). The CDR3 here is CASSPSRTGWDETQYF. The CDR3 nucleotides read TGTGCCAGCAGTCCCTCCCGGACAGGGTGGGATGAGACCCAGTACTTC.

This chain uses TRBV19 with TRBJ1-5; D might be TRBD1 (5 bases). CDR3 length equals 13 residues. Germline V CDR1 and CDR2: LNHDA, SQIVND (reference sequence). The ends were cut back, 5 bases at V and 5 bases at J, with 10 bases in the middle. CDR3 in amino acids: CASSGGIYQPQHF. CDR3 DNA: TGTGCCAGTAGTGGGGGGATATATCAGCCCCAGCATTTT.

The V and J genes are TRBV5-4 and TRBJ2-3, with TRBD2 matching 12 bases. Germline V gives CDR1 SGHNT, CDR2 YYREEE (reference sequence). V was clipped by 9 bases and J by 6 bases; unmatched bases: 11. This CDR3 is 15 amino acids long. CDR3 residues: CATQTSGGPRDTQYF. The DNA for the CDR3 is TGTGCCACTCAGACTAGCGGGGGCCCACGTGATACGCAGTATTTT.

The J gene is TRBJ1-5, the V gene TRBV7-2, with TRBD1 matching over 8 bases. This CDR3 is built from 13 residues. The J segment lost 7 bases and the V segment lost 2 bases, leaving 1 base of the junction unmatched. Per germline, CDR1 SGHTA and CDR2 FQGNSA. In DNA, the CDR3 is TGTGCCAGCAGCTTACAGGGGGCACAGCCCCAGCATTTT. Translation gives CASSLQGAQPQHF.

The V call is TRBV6-5, the J call TRBJ1-2, with 8 nucleotides matching TRBD1. The CDR3 has 14 amino acids. V shed 10 bases and J 7 bases; nucleotides not matched to a gene: 14. Germline V gene sequence: CDR1 MNHEY, CDR2 SVGAGI. This chain's CDR3 is CATIPQGAVGGYTF. DNA of the CDR3: TGTGCCACCATACCCCAGGGGGCTGTAGGTGGCTACACCTTC.

V usage is TRBV12-3 or TRBV12-4 and J usage is TRBJ2-1; D is unresolved. This CDR3 has 12 amino acids. V was pared by 4 bases and J by 12 bases, with 13 bases between. CDR3 protein: CASSSEAPLQFF. CDR3 DNA: TGTGCCAGCAGTTCCGAAGCGCCTTTGCAGTTCTTC.

This chain joins TRBV28 and TRBJ1-6; D is perhaps TRBD1 (6 bases). Trimming cost V 8 bases and J 1 base, with 15 bases left between them. Germline V gives CDR1 MDHEN, CDR2 SYDVKM. The CDR3 loop spans 16 amino acids. This CDR3 reads CASLGGGWSYNSPLHF. The CDR3 bases are TGTGCCAGCTTAGGGGGGGGTTGGTCCTATAATTCACCCCTCCACTTT.

The CDR3 nucleotides read TGTGCCAGCGGAAACAGGGGAAGCAATCAGCCCCAGCATTTT. This encodes CASGNRGSNQPQHF. V usage is TRBV2 and J usage is TRBJ1-5; 7 bases are a match to TRBD1. Trimming cost V 8 bases and J 1 base; bases outside gene matches: 5. Germline lookup yields CDR1 SNHLY and CDR2 FYNNEI. The CDR3 length is 14 residues.